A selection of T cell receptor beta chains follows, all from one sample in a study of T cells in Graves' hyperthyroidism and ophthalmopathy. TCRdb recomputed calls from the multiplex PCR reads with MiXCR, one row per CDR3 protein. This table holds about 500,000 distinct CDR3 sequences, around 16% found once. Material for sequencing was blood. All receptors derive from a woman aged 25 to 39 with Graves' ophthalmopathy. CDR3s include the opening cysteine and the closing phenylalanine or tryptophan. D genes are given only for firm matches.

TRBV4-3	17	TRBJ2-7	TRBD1	CASSHPKGTGGDYEQYF
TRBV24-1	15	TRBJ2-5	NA	CATSDAARLPETQYF
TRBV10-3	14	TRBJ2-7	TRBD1	CAIRKEQGAYEQYF
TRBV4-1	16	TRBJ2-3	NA	CASSQDLRGGADTQYF
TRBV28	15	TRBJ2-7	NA	CASSFEGGGSYEQYF
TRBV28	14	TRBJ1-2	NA	CASSPVREAYGYTF
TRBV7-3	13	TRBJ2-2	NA	CASSSTYTGELFF
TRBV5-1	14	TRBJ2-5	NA	CASSFSGGGETQYF
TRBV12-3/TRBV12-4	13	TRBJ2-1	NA	CASNPDRDNEQFF
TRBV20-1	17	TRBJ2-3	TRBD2	CSARRITGGDSTDTQYF
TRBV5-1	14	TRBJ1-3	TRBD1	CASSPTGVGNTIYF
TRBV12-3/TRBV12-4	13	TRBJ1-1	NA	CASNNGPNTEAFF
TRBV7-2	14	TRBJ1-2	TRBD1	CASSLDGTVYGYTF
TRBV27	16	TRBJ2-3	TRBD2	CASSSLAGRNTDTQYF
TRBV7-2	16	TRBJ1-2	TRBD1	CASSLEGTGGNYGYTF
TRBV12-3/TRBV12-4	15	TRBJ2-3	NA	CASSFPRTSTDTQYF
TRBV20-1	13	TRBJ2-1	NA	CGAKLGSGGEQFF
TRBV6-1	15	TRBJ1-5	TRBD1	CASRTDRGGGQPQHF